This T cell receptor beta chain was identified during a study of blood T cell repertoires in COVID-19. In the study overall: The samples span acute and convalescent COVID-19 from the United States, Italy and Spain. PBMCs, B-cell-depleted T cells, or T cells were the source of the cDNA or gDNA that made up the material.

Germline V CDR1 and CDR2: MNHNS, SASEGT. The V segment lost 2 bases and the J segment 2 bases; nucleotides outside the gene matches: 3. This CDR3 has 15 amino acids. Methods used by the authors: Reference gene primers were amplified, and this amplification served to estimate nucleated cell counts. The table came from immunoSEQ multiplex PCR; TCRdb's copy has only in-frame clones and leaves some out. From that table come the V and J calls and clone size; the DNA was used to work out D and trimming. The table records tens of thousands of clones, roughly 78% of them present only once. This clone was seen only once.

What was sequenced was peripheral blood. The TCR originated in a human donor in a cohort sampled during active COVID-19. The chain is built from TRBV6-1 and TRBJ2-3, with 8 bases lining up with TRBD2. CDR3 sequence reads: CASSEKRGTTDTQYF. CDR3 bases: TGTGCCAGCAGTGAAAAGCGGGGGACCACAGATACGCAGTATTTT.